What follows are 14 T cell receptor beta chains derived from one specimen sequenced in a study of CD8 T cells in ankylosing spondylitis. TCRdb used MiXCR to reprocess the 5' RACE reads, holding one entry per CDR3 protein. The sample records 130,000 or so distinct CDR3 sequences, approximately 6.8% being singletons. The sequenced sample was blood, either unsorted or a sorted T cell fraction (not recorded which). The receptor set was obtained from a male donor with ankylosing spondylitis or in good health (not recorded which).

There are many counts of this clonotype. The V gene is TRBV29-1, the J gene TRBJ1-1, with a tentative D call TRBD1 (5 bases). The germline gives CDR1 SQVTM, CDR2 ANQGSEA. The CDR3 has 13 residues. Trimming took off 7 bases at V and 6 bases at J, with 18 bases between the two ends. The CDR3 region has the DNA TGCAGCGGAGTGACAGCGGCGGGCGCTGAAGCTTTCTTT. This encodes CSGVTAAGAEAFF.

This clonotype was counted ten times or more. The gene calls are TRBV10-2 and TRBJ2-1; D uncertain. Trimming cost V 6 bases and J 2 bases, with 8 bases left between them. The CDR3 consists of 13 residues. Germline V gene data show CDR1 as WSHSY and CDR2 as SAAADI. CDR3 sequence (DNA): TGCGCCAGCAGGGAACTAACCTACAATGAGCAGTTCTTC. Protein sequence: CASRELTYNEQFF.

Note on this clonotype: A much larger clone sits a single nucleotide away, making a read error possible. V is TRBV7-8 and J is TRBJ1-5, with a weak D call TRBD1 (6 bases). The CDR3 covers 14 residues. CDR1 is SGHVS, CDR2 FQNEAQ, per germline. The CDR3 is CASSLNWDNQPQRF. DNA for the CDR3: TGTGCCAGCAGCTTGAATTGGGACAATCAGCCCCAGCGTTTT.

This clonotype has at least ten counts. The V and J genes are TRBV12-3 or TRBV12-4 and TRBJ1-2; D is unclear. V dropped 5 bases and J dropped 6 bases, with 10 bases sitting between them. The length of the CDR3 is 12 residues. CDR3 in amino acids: CASSARRDGYTF. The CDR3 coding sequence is TGTGCCAGCAGTGCCAGACGAGATGGCTACACCTTC.

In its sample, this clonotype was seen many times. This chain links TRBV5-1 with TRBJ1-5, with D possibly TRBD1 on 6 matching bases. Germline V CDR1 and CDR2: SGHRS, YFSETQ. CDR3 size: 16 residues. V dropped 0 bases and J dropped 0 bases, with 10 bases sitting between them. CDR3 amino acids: CASSLGTGNSNQPQHF. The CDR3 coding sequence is TGCGCCAGCAGCTTGGGAACAGGGAATAGCAATCAGCCCCAGCATTTT.

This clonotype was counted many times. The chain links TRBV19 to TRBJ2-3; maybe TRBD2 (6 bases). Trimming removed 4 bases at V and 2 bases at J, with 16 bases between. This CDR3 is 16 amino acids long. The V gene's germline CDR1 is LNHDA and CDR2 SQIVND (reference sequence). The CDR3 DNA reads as TGTGCCAGTAGTAAATCGGTTGGGACTTCCACAGATACGCAGTATTTT. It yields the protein CASSKSVGTSTDTQYF. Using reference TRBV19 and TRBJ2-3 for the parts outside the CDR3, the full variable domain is DGGITQSPKYLFRKEGQNVTLSCEQNLNHDAMYWYRQDPGQGLRLIYYSQIVNDFQKGDIAEGYSVSREKKESFPLTVTSAQKNPTAFYLCASSKSVGTSTDTQYFGPGTRLTVL.

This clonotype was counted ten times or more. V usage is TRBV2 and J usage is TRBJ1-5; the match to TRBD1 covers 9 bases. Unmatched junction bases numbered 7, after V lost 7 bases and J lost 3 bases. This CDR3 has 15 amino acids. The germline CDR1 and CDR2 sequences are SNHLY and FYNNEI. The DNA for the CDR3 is TGTGCCAGCACGGACAGGGGTGTACACAATCAGCCCCAGCATTTT. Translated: CASTDRGVHNQPQHF.

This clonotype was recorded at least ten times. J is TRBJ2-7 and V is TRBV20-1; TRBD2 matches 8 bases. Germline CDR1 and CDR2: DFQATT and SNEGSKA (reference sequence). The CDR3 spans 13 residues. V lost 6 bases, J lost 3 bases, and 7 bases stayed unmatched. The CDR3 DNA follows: TGCAGTGCCCGGCCGGGACTAGTCTACGAGCAGTACTTC. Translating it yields CSARPGLVYEQYF.

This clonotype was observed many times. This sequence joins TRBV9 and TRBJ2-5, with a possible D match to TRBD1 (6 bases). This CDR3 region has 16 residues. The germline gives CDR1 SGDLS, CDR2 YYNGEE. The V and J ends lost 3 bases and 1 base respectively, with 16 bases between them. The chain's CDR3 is CASSAVQGAGQETQYF. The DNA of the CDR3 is TGTGCCAGCAGCGCGGTACAGGGAGCAGGCCAAGAGACCCAGTACTTC.

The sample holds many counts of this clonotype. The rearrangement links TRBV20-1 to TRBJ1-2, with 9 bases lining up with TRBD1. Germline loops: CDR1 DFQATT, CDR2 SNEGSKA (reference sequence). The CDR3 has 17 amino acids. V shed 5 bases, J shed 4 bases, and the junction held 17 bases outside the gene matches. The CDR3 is CSASTPTIQGAGYGYTF. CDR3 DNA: TGCAGTGCTTCCACTCCGACAATACAGGGGGCCGGCTATGGCTACACCTTC.

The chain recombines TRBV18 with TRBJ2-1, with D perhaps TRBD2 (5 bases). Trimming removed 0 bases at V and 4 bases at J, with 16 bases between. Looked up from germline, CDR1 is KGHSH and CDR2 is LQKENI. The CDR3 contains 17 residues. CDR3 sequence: CASSPPRARSIYNEQFF. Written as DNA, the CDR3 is TGTGCCAGCTCACCACCGAGGGCCAGGTCAATTTACAATGAGCAGTTCTTC.

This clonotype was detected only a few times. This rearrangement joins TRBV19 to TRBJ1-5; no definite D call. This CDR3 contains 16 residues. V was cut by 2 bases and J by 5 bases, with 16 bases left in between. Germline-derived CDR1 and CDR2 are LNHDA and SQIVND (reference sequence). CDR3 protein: CASSIISGSGDQPQHF. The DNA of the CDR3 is TGTGCCAGTAGTATAATCTCCGGATCCGGGGATCAGCCCCAGCATTTT. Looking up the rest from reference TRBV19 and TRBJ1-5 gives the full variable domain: DGGITQSPKYLFRKEGQNVTLSCEQNLNHDAMYWYRQDPGQGLRLIYYSQIVNDFQKGDIAEGYSVSREKKESFPLTVTSAQKNPTAFYLCASSIISGSGDQPQHFGDGTRLSIL.

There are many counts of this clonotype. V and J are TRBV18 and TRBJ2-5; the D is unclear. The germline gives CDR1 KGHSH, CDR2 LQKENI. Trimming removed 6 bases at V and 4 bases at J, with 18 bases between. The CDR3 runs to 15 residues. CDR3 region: CASSPHVGPTETQYF. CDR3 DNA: TGTGCCAGCTCCCCCCACGTCGGGCCAACAGAGACCCAGTACTTC.

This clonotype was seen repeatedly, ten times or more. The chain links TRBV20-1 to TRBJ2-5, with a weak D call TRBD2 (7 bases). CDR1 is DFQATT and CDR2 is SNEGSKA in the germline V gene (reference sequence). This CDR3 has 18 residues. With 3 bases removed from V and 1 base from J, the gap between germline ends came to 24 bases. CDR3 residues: CSASPSDWGASGQETQYF. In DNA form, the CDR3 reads TGCAGTGCTAGCCCCTCGGACTGGGGGGCTAGCGGCCAAGAGACCCAGTACTTC.